This is a list of T cell receptor beta chains from one sample in a study of T cell changes during pregnancy in multiple sclerosis. Produced via immunoSEQ multiplex PCR; TCRdb's table is partial and in-frame only. The sample lists roughly 48,000 clones, over 80% occurring once. This sample comprised CD4+ T cells from peripheral blood mononuclear cells, obtained in the second trimester of pregnancy. The receptors were gathered from a female donor in good health, enrolled as a control in a pregnancy study. The conserved cysteine and the conserved F or W are not part of the CDR3 here.

j_call v_call cdr3_aa
TRBJ2-3 TRBV6-5 ASMGGSRTDTQY
TRBJ2-1 TRBV2 ASRYNEQF
TRBJ2-2 TRBV7-3 ASSQTTSGNTGELF
TRBJ2-6 TRBV5-1 ASSLGGTGTGANVLT
TRBJ2-3 TRBV7-2 ASSLAPRGGTTDTQY
TRBJ2-3 TRBV25-1 ASSELGTSGAFWDTQY
TRBJ1-3 TRBV29-1 SVESPSSGNTIY
TRBJ1-1 TRBV4-1 ASSLRGMGLMNTEAF
TRBJ2-4 TRBV19 ASSIGQRRAVIAKNIQY
TRBJ2-7 TRBV28 ASSLGQSLYEQY
TRBJ1-1 TRBV9 ASSGQGETEAF
TRBJ1-1 TRBV14 ASSPGARNTEAF
TRBJ2-7 TRBV5-1 ASSTLLAGGLSSYEQY
TRBJ2-7 TRBV28 AIGGGSPYSYEQY
TRBJ2-1 TRBV20-1 SAIIRVEQF
TRBJ2-1 TRBV5-1 ASSVSADGNEQF
TRBJ1-5 TRBV27 ASSTGQGPNQPQH
TRBJ2-1 TRBV28 ASSGPNEQF
TRBJ2-7 TRBV9 ASSVEETTQYEQY
TRBJ1-5 TRBV5-1 ASSKGGIGGNQPQH
TRBJ2-6 TRBV4-1 ASSQAPAHSGANVLT
TRBJ1-3 TRBV5-8 ASSPARAGNTIY
TRBJ1-1 TRBV11-3 ASSFDRGQGGDTEAF
TRBJ2-5 TRBV19 ASSISSGTQY
TRBJ2-1 TRBV4-3 ASSKGAGASGNNKF
TRBJ2-5 TRBV5-1 ASTGQGSLETQY
TRBJ1-2 TRBV5-5 ASSLGQAHYGYT
TRBJ2-7 TRBV19 ASSIYPGLAGDYEQY
TRBJ1-5 TRBV27 ASRPPGSPWPQH
TRBJ1-6 TRBV28 ASSLRITGWDSPLH
TRBJ2-7 TRBV5-1 ASSPLEGGGAYEQY
TRBJ2-2 TRBV10-3 AISGGGVGTGELF
TRBJ1-4 TRBV9 ASSAPGQSEKLF
TRBJ2-7 TRBV6-5 ASSPPGLAYEQY
TRBJ1-5 TRBV7-2 ASSLGGLVGQPQH
TRBJ2-3 TRBV6-4 ASSATSGGADTQY
TRBJ2-2 TRBV28 ARETGYTGELF
TRBJ2-2 TRBV5-8 ASSLSGGAIGELF
TRBJ1-5 TRBV7-2 ASSFQGNDNQPQH
TRBJ1-2 TRBV9 ASSPTGNYGYT
TRBJ2-7 TRBV5-4 ASSWGSGGYEQY
TRBJ1-1 TRBV19 ASSTRQNPNTEAF
TRBJ1-1 TRBV10-1 ASSESLWDRVTEAF
TRBJ2-2 TRBV5-4 ASSTDRGRTGELF
TRBJ2-5 TRBV7-9 ASSLALGSWETQY
TRBJ1-1 TRBV5-1 ASSLATGGDTEAF
TRBJ2-7 TRBV7-8 ASRTGVSYEQY
TRBJ2-5 TRBV6-5 APPRRTRGETQY
TRBJ2-3 TRBV30 ACISPSTDTQY
TRBJ1-2 TRBV4-2 ASSQEDSTFDGYT
TRBJ2-7 TRBV19 ASSIGAGGRREQY
TRBJ2-5 TRBV29-1 SVVNLLALGLETQY
TRBJ1-5 TRBV5-5 ASSLEGSQPQH
TRBJ1-3 TRBV5-1 ASSPSGGSLSGNTIY
TRBJ1-4 TRBV7-7 ASSPGTGRGATNEKLF